Shown below are 18 T cell receptor beta chains from a single sample sequenced in a study of CD8 T cells in ankylosing spondylitis. TCRdb re-analysed the 5' RACE reads in MiXCR, keeping a single row per CDR3 protein. The data contain 200,000 to 250,000 distinct CDR3 sequences, 25% to 30% of them singletons. Sequenced input: blood, either unsorted or a sorted T cell fraction (not recorded which). The source is a male donor with ankylosing spondylitis or in good health (not recorded which).

In its sample, this clonotype was seen a few times. CDR3 sequence (DNA): TGCAGCGTGGGCCTGAATGAGCAGTTCTTC. Amino acids: CSVGLNEQFF. The gene calls are TRBV29-1 and TRBJ2-1; no clear D gene. The length of the CDR3 is 10 residues. Trimming took off 6 bases at V and 7 bases at J, with 7 bases between the two ends. The germline gives CDR1 SQVTM, CDR2 ANQGSEA.

At least ten counts were recorded for this clonotype. The chain links TRBV28 to TRBJ2-3, with D possibly being TRBD1 (6 bases). CDR1 and CDR2 (germline): MDHEN, SYDVKM. The CDR3 spans 13 residues. V lost 1 base to trimming and J lost 8 bases, with 10 bases between them. The chain's CDR3 is CASSLSEGGTQYF. CDR3 sequence (DNA): TGTGCCAGCAGTTTATCCGAAGGGGGTACGCAGTATTTT.

Comments on this clonotype: Relative to the germline gene, one junction end is altered; a read error may explain this. This chain joins TRBV7-2 and TRBJ2-1; D is perhaps TRBD1 (5 bases). The CDR3 has 13 residues. Germline V gene lookup returns CDR1 SGHTA and CDR2 FQGNSA. CDR3 in amino acids: CASSLGSLRRGAF. DNA for the CDR3: TGTGCCAGCAGCTTAGGGTCCCTTCGTAGGGGTGCCTTC.

The CDR3 spells CATSPFRWSSNTGELFF. The DNA of the CDR3 is TGTGCCACCAGCCCCTTTCGATGGTCGTCGAACACCGGGGAGCTGTTTTTT. This chain connects TRBV15 to TRBJ2-2; D not resolved. V lost 5 bases, J lost 0 bases, and 16 bases lay in between. Germline lookup yields CDR1 LNHNV and CDR2 YYDKDF (reference sequence). The CDR3 contains 17 residues.

The chain combines TRBV29-1 with TRBJ2-7; TRBD1 matches 7 bases. Per germline, CDR1 SQVTM and CDR2 ANQGSEA. This CDR3 comprises 12 residues. V lost 3 bases, J lost 3 bases, and 2 bases stayed unmatched. The CDR3 DNA reads TGCAGCGTTGACGACAGGGTCTACGAGCAGTACTTC. This translates into CSVDDRVYEQYF.

This clonotype was counted at least ten times. The chain has TRBV20-1 and TRBJ2-1, with 9 bases identical to TRBD2. The junction had 13 bases not matched to a gene; V was cut back by 7 bases and J by 12 bases. The CDR3 runs 13 residues. Germline V CDR1 and CDR2: DFQATT, SNEGSKA (reference sequence). The CDR3 bases are TGCAGTGGTTATAGACCCCAGCGGGAGGCGCAGTTCTTC. Its protein is CSGYRPQREAQFF.

The chain employs TRBV5-6 and TRBJ2-7; 7 nucleotides line up with TRBD2. The CDR3 runs 13 residues. V gave up 4 bases and J gave up 3 bases; unmatched junction bases: 4. Germline values: CDR1 SGHDT, CDR2 YYEEEE. The CDR3 DNA follows: TGTGCCAGCAGCCTAGCGGACTACTACGAGCAGTACTTC. This encodes CASSLADYYEQYF.

This clonotype was detected many times. The genes are TRBV6-1 and TRBJ2-3; D is perhaps TRBD2 (6 bases). V was pared by 1 base and J by 6 bases, with 8 bases between. The germline V gene encodes CDR1 MNHNS and CDR2 SASEGT. CDR3 length equals 13 residues. The CDR3 coding sequence is TGTGCCAGCAGTGAAGGGGGGGACGATACGCAGTATTTT. Translated: CASSEGGDDTQYF.

This clonotype was detected many times. Mismatch with germline at one junction end may stem from a read error. The chain joins TRBV20-1 to TRBJ2-1; D remains unclear. This CDR3 has 12 residues. Germline V lookup: CDR1 DFQATT, CDR2 SNEGSKA (reference sequence). The CDR3 DNA reads TGCAGTGCTGGAGATCCCGGCAATGAGCAGTTCTTC. Amino acid sequence: CSAGDPGNEQFF.

There are many counts of this clonotype. The chain employs TRBV20-1 and TRBJ2-1; maybe TRBD2 (6 bases). Germline-derived CDR1 and CDR2 are DFQATT and SNEGSKA (reference sequence). The CDR3 covers 13 residues. This CDR3 is CSATGLGGNEQFF. The CDR3 DNA follows: TGCAGCGCCACGGGACTTGGTGGCAATGAGCAGTTCTTC.

This clonotype was observed a single time. CDR3: CASSIGTVHSPLHF. The CDR3 nucleotides read TGTGCCAGCAGCATAGGGACAGTGCATTCACCCCTCCACTTT. The rearrangement uses TRBV5-6 and TRBJ1-6; TRBD1 agrees at 7 bases. From germline, CDR1 is SGHDT and CDR2 YYEEEE. Losses at the gene ends were 4 bases for V and 8 bases for J; bases not matched to a gene: 6. The CDR3 runs to 14 residues.

This clonotype was picked up one time. A much more abundant neighbour one base away suggests this may be a read error. The CDR3 DNA reads as TGTGCCAGCAGCTTTTCCAAGACCCAGTACTTC. It encodes CASSFSKTQYF. The chain links TRBV7-2 to TRBJ2-5, with unresolved D. V lost 3 bases and J lost 6, with 5 bases in between. CDR1 and CDR2 (germline): SGHTA, FQGNSA. The CDR3 is made up of 11 amino acids.

The chain is built from TRBV12-3 or TRBV12-4 and TRBJ1-2; D perhaps matches TRBD1 (6 bases). The CDR3 loop spans 12 amino acids. V shed 6 bases and J shed 4 bases, with 9 bases lying between them. The CDR3 DNA sequence: TGTGCCAGCAGCAGGGACATCTATGGCTACACCTTC. It is translated as CASSRDIYGYTF.

This clonotype was found once. The chain employs TRBV6-4 and TRBJ2-1; TRBD2 agrees at 7 bases. Germline assignment: CDR1 MRHNA and CDR2 SNTAGT. After removal of 6 bases from V and 1 base from J, the junction contained 6 bases not matched to a gene. The CDR3 covers 15 residues. The CDR3 DNA reads TGTGCCAGCAGGGCCGCGGGAGTGTCCTACAATGAGCAGTTCTTC. It encodes CASRAAGVSYNEQFF.

V gene TRBV12-3 or TRBV12-4 combines with J gene TRBJ2-1; 9 positions agree with TRBD2. The CDR3 loop spans 15 amino acids. J was trimmed by 4 bases and V by 6 bases; bases with no gene match: 7. This CDR3 reads CASSSSSGDYNEQFF. CDR3 nucleotide sequence: TGTGCCAGCAGCTCCTCTAGCGGGGATTACAATGAGCAGTTCTTC.

As for this clonotype: A much larger clone differs by one base, so this may be a read error. The chain links TRBV12-3 or TRBV12-4 to TRBJ2-4; D uncertain. Trimming shortened V by 2 bases and J by 0 bases, and 11 bases separated the two germline ends. The CDR3 runs 16 residues. The CDR3 DNA follows: TGTGCCAGCAGTTTAAGGAAAACCCTAGCCAAAAACATTCAGTACTTC. This sequence encodes CASSLRKTLAKNIQYF.

This clonotype was seen at least ten times. The chain joins TRBV25-1 to TRBJ2-2; D remains unclear. CDR1 is MGHDK, CDR2 SYGVNS, per germline. Trimming removed 1 base at V and 0 bases at J, with 9 bases between. The CDR3 is 16 residues long. The CDR3 loop reads CASSESPGSNTGELFF. CDR3 DNA sequence: TGTGCCAGCAGTGAATCCCCAGGCTCGAACACCGGGGAGCTGTTTTTT.

The gene calls are TRBV15 and TRBJ2-2, with a weak D call TRBD2 (6 bases). Trimming cost V 3 bases and J 2 bases, with 10 bases left between them. Germline assignment: CDR1 LNHNV and CDR2 YYDKDF (reference sequence). This CDR3 contains 15 residues. CDR3 nucleotide sequence: TGTGCCACCAGCAGGCGGGGACTCAACACCGGGGAGCTGTTTTTT. This codes for CATSRRGLNTGELFF.